The clone carrying this T cell receptor beta chain was counted only a few times. Its cognate antigen is unknown. The sample is drawn from a study of post-analysis software for immune sequencing data. Study-wide context: The disease courses spanned relapsing-remitting, secondary progressive and progressive-relapsing forms of multiple sclerosis.

Overall study results and limits: Compared with controls, patients showed significantly lower normalized Chao1 diversity. Strong co-clustering by F measure linked samples that shared a preparation batch. Controls showed lower frequencies than patients for five TRBV segments, and TRBV5-6, TRBV5-1 and TRBV20-1 were among these.

CDR3 length: 15 amino acids. V lost 0 bases to trimming and J lost 5 bases; unmatched junction nucleotides: 6. Germline lookup yields CDR1 SGHRS and CDR2 YFSETQ. TCR beta cDNA libraries included unique molecular identifiers. Once roughly 0.9 to 11 million T cells were used, roughly 0.5 million cDNA molecules resulted. Each CDR3 protein is one row after TCRdb ran MiXCR on the PCR reads. The profile shows about 400,000 distinct CDR3 sequences, less than 40% of them singletons. This receptor was identified in a girl under 18 with multiple sclerosis. The chain is built from TRBV5-1 and TRBJ1-2; 8 nucleotides line up with TRBD1. Sequencing was done on a sample of blood. CDR3 sequence: CASSLGDRGPYGYTF. CDR3 nucleotide sequence: TGCGCCAGCAGCTTGGGAGACAGGGGACCTTATGGCTACACCTTC. Based on the CDR3 plus reference TRBV5-1 and TRBJ1-2, the full variable domain is KAGVTQTPRYLIKTRGQQVTLSCSPISGHRSVSWYQQTPGQGLQFLFEYFSETQRNKGNFPGRFSGRQFSNSRSEMNVSTLELGDSALYLCASSLGDRGPYGYTFGSGTRLTVV.